This T cell receptor beta chain was retrieved from a study of T-cell reconstitution after alpha-beta-depleted transplantation in children. V shed 4 bases and J shed 8 bases, with 12 bases lying between them. The CDR3 covers 13 residues. Germline V gene sequence: CDR1 SEHNR, CDR2 FQNEAQ (reference sequence). Study observations and caveats: One year after transplant, T-cell counts and diversity came mostly from newly produced T cells. There were reportedly several hundred expanded graft clones from which alpha-beta T cells came about two months after transplant. At day 60, the high TCRbeta diversity found in some patients originated from recipient T cells and thymic progenitors that had survived.

Worth noting for this clonotype: Its antigen is currently unknown.

Preparation of the TCRbeta library used unique molecular identifiers. TCRdb ran MiXCR on the PCR reads and lists one entry per CDR3 protein. Of roughly 570,000 distinct CDR3 sequences listed, 25% to 30% were seen once; the top ten hold 30% to 45%. The clonotype was recovered from a boy younger than two with Wiskott-Aldrich syndrome, due to receive a stem cell transplant. The sample here was PBMCs, taken before TCRalphabeta/CD19-depleted stem cell transplant. The chain has TRBV7-9 and TRBJ2-1, with D unclear. The CDR3 coding sequence is TGTGCCAGCAGCTCAGCCGGAAGCGATGAGCAGTTCTTC. Translating it yields CASSSAGSDEQFF.